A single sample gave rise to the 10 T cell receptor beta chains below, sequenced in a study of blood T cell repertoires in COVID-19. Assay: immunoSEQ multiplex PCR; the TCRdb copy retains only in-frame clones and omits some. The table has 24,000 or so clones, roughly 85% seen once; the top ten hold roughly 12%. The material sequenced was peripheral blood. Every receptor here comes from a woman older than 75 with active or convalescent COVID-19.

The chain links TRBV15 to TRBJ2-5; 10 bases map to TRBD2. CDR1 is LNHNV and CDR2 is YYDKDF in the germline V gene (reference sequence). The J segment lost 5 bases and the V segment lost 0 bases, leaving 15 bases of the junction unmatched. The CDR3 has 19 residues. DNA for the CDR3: TGTGCCACCAGCAGAGAATCTGTCCGGGGTAGCGGGAGGAGGGAGACCCAGTACTTC. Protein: CATSRESVRGSGRRETQYF.

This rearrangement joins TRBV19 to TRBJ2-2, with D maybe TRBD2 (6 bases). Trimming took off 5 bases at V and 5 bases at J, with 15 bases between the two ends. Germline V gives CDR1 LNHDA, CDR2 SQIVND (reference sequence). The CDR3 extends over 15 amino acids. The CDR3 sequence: CASSSGPGRTGELFF. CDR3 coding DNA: TGTGCCAGTAGTTCTGGTCCAGGGAGGACCGGGGAGCTGTTTTTT.

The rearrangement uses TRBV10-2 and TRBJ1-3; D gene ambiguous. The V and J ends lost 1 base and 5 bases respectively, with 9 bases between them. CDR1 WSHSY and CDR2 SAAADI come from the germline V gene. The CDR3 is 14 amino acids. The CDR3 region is CASSEWEGRNTIYF. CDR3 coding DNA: TGCGCCAGCAGTGAGTGGGAGGGCAGAAACACCATATATTTT.

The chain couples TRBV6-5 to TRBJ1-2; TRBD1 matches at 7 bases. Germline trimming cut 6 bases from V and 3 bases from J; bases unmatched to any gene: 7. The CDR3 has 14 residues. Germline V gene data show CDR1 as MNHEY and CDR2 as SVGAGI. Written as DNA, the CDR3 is TGTGCCAGCAGCTACAGGGGTGTTGACTATGGCTACACCTTC. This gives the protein CASSYRGVDYGYTF.

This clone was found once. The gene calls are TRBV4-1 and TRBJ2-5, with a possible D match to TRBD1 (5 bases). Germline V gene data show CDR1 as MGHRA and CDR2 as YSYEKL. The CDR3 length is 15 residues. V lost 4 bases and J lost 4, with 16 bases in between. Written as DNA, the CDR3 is TGCGCCAGCAGCCCCCTCCGTGCAGGGCCAGAGACCCAGTACTTC. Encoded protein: CASSPLRAGPETQYF.

CDR3 loop: CASTGTGGKLFF. The CDR3 coding sequence is TGTGCCAGTACTGGGACAGGGGGAAAACTGTTTTTT. This chain joins TRBV19 and TRBJ1-4; 11 nucleotides line up with TRBD1. V shed 7 bases, J shed 10 bases, and the junction held 2 bases outside the gene matches. Germline V gene data show CDR1 as LNHDA and CDR2 as SQIVND (reference sequence). The CDR3 extends over 12 amino acids.

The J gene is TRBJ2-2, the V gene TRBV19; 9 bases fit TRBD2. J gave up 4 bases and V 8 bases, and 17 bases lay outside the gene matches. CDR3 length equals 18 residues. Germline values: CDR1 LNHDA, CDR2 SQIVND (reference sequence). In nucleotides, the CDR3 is TGTGCCAGTCGAGTGGGGTTTAGCGGGAGAGGTACCACCGGGGAGCTGTTTTTT. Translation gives CASRVGFSGRGTTGELFF.

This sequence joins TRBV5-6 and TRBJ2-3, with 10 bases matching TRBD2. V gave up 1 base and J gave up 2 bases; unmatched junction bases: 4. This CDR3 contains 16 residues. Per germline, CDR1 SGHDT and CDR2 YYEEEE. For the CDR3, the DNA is TGTGCCAGCAGCTTGCGCAGCGGGAGGGTCACAGATACGCAGTATTTT. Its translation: CASSLRSGRVTDTQYF.

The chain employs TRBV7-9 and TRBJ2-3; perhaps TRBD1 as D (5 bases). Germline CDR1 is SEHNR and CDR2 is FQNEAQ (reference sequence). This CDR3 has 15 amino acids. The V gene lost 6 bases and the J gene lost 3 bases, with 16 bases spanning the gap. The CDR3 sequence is CASSFIQGATDTQYF. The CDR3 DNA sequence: TGTGCCAGCAGTTTCATTCAAGGGGCTACAGATACGCAGTATTTT. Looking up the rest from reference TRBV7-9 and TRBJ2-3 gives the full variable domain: DTGVSQNPRHKITKRGQNVTFRCDPISEHNRLYWYRQTLGQGPEFLTYFQNEAQLEKSRLLSDRFSAERPKGSFSTLEIQRTEQGDSAMYLCASSFIQGATDTQYFGPGTRLTVL.

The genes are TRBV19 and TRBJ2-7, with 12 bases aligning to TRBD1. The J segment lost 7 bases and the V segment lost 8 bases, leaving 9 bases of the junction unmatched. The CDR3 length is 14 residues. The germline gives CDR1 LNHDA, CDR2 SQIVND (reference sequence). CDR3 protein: CASGPGQGAEEQYF. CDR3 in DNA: TGTGCCAGTGGACCGGGACAGGGGGCTGAGGAGCAGTACTTC.